Below, one T cell receptor beta chain is given with its context. Antigen specificity is unknown. Sample-barcoded 5' priming and a J-beta primer mix drove a second PCR of about 6 to 11 cycles. Each of the cDNA molecules was tagged by a template-switch adaptor with 12 random nucleotides. From the 5' RACE reads, TCRdb called clonotypes with MiXCR, one entry per CDR3 protein. The sample lists 1.5 million to 2 million distinct CDR3 sequences; about 35% were seen once. The CDR3 has 12 residues. Germline assignment: CDR1 SQVTM and CDR2 ANQGSEA. V was cut by 8 bases and J by 0 bases, with 11 bases left in between. This specimen belongs to a study of blood T cells in healthy people across ages. Study-wide background: Per every two T cells, about one barcoded beta molecule was captured by template switching. Whole-study findings and limits: Fewer expanded clones and more diversity marked long-lived versus aged donors.

This chain links TRBV29-1 with TRBJ2-7; no clear D. The source of this sequence is a woman in her 30s in good health. Specimen: blood. CDR3 coding DNA: TGCAGCATTGTCGGCCTCTCCTACGAGCAGTACTTC. It is translated as CSIVGLSYEQYF.